The 20 T cell receptor beta chains listed next were all sequenced from one sample in a study of T cell repertoires in cytomegalovirus infection. Using its own MiXCR run on the reads, TCRdb lists one record per CDR3 protein. The repertoire consists of some 350,000 distinct CDR3 sequences, with roughly 20% occurring once and the leading ten covering under 9%. Sample: PBMCs. The receptors here all came from a human donor in good health (CMV status not recorded). Some clones in this sample may be carry-over from other donors' samples.

This clonotype was counted only a few times. V gene TRBV20-1 combines with J gene TRBJ2-3; 16 bases map to TRBD2. Per germline, CDR1 DFQATT and CDR2 SNEGSKA (reference sequence). Trimming took 3 bases from V and 6 from J; bases not matched to a gene: 9. The CDR3 extends over 17 amino acids. In nucleotides, the CDR3 is TGCAGTGCTAGCGCTCCGGGACTAGCGGGGGGGGGCGATACGCAGTATTTT. Amino acids: CSASAPGLAGGGDTQYF.

The chain combines TRBV7-8 with TRBJ2-5, with D maybe TRBD2 (5 bases). Germline values: CDR1 SGHVS, CDR2 FQNEAQ. Trimming removed 5 bases from V and 1 base from J, with 17 bases in between. The CDR3 runs 16 residues. CDR3 sequence: CASSRARLPIQETQYF. The CDR3 DNA is TGTGCCAGCAGCCGCGCGAGACTACCCATCCAAGAGACCCAGTACTTC.

This clonotype occurred a few times. The rearrangement links TRBV4-1 to TRBJ2-7; 7 bases line up with TRBD2. The CDR3 consists of 16 residues. Germline V lookup: CDR1 MGHRA, CDR2 YSYEKL. J gave up 3 bases and V 1 base, and 9 bases lay outside the gene matches. CDR3 bases: TGCGCCAGCAGCCAAGGTAGGCTAGCGGTGGACTACGAGCAGTACTTC. Translated: CASSQGRLAVDYEQYF.

This clonotype was counted between two and nine times. The rearrangement uses TRBV10-2 and TRBJ2-7; D unclear. The CDR3 has 13 residues. With 4 bases removed from V and 7 bases from J, the gap between germline ends came to 14 bases. The germline gives CDR1 WSHSY, CDR2 SAAADI. CDR3 sequence (DNA): TGCGCCAGCAGTGTTGGGCAGAGCTTAGAGCAGTACTTC. Its protein product is CASSVGQSLEQYF.

The table lists this clonotype with a few counts. This chain connects TRBV20-1 to TRBJ2-5; 7 bases match TRBD2. The V and J ends lost 8 bases and 1 base, in that order; junction bases with no gene match: 16. This CDR3 region has 16 residues. In germline, CDR1 is DFQATT, CDR2 SNEGSKA (reference sequence). The CDR3 region has the DNA TGCAGTACCCACGGGGGGAGTAGCAGCCTCCAAGAGACCCAGTACTTC. Its protein is CSTHGGSSSLQETQYF.

V usage is TRBV10-3 and J usage is TRBJ2-3, with 7 bases fitting TRBD2. V shed 3 bases, J shed 6 bases, and the junction held 3 bases outside the gene matches. Germline CDR1 reads ENHRY; CDR2 reads SYGVKD. The CDR3 is 13 amino acids. The CDR3 DNA is TGTGCCATCAGTGATCTGGGGGGGGATACGCAGTATTTT. This gives the protein CAISDLGGDTQYF.

This clonotype turned up a few times. V usage is TRBV6-5 and J usage is TRBJ1-2; D is ambiguous. The CDR3 is 14 residues long. Germline V gene data show CDR1 as MNHEY and CDR2 as SVGAGI. Trimming cost V 0 bases and J 5 bases, with 10 bases left between them. This chain's CDR3 is CASSYSGLGYGYTF. Written as DNA, the CDR3 is TGTGCCAGCAGTTACTCCGGGTTGGGATATGGCTACACCTTC.

The table lists this clonotype with a few counts. The chain couples TRBV7-9 to TRBJ2-5; D unclear. Deletions cut 5 bases from V and 1 base from J, with 20 bases between. Germline V gene data show CDR1 as SEHNR and CDR2 as FQNEAQ (reference sequence). The CDR3 contains 17 residues. The CDR3 region has the DNA TGTGCCAGCAGCCCCCCAGTCCGGACGGGCTTCCAAGAGACCCAGTACTTC. It yields the protein CASSPPVRTGFQETQYF.

The chain combines TRBV20-1 with TRBJ2-1; D is undetermined. There are 13 residues in the CDR3. Germline V gene sequence: CDR1 DFQATT, CDR2 SNEGSKA (reference sequence). With 2 bases removed from V and 5 bases from J, the gap between germline ends came to 10 bases. CDR3 residues: CSARQTPNNEQFF. The CDR3 DNA reads as TGCAGTGCTAGACAAACCCCGAACAATGAGCAGTTCTTC.

Concerning this clonotype itself: A much bigger clone sits one base away, suggesting this may be a read error. The rearrangement uses TRBV12-3 or TRBV12-4 and TRBJ1-5; D uncertain. The CDR3 consists of 13 residues. Written as DNA, the CDR3 is TGTGCCAGCGGCTTGGGAATAGGGCAGCCCCAGCCTTTT. This encodes CASGLGIGQPQPF.

The gene calls are TRBV5-4 and TRBJ2-1, with 10 bases lining up with TRBD2. The CDR3 sequence is 15 residues long. Germline loops: CDR1 SGHNT, CDR2 YYREEE (reference sequence). V trimming: 3 bases; J trimming: 5 bases; junction bases outside the gene matches: 5. The CDR3 DNA follows: TGTGCCAGCAGCTACCCTAGCGGGGGTAACAATGAGCAGTTCTTC. It codes for CASSYPSGGNNEQFF. Filled out from reference TRBV5-4 and TRBJ2-1, the complete variable domain reads ETGVTQSPTHLIKTRGQQVTLRCSSQSGHNTVSWYQQALGQGPQFIFQYYREEENGRGNFPPRFSGLQFPNYSSELNVNALELDDSALYLCASSYPSGGNNEQFFGPGTRLTVL.

Only a few counts were recorded for this clonotype. CDR3 nucleotide sequence: TGTGCCAGCAGTCAATTTCCCCGGTGGGAAGCTTTCTTT. Amino acid sequence: CASSQFPRWEAFF. The chain couples TRBV6-5 to TRBJ1-1; D uncertain. V was shortened by 5 bases and J by 8 bases, with 15 bases between the two germline ends. The CDR3 sequence is 13 residues long. Germline-derived CDR1 and CDR2 are MNHEY and SVGAGI.

This clonotype appeared many times. The rearrangement joins TRBV6-2 or TRBV6-3 to TRBJ2-1; a weak D match, TRBD2 (6 bases). V dropped 8 bases and J dropped 0 bases, with 11 bases sitting between them. Germline CDR1 MNHEY, CDR2 SVGEGT. The CDR3 is 14 amino acids. The CDR3 DNA is TGTGCCAGCGGGGCGGGACCCTCCTACAATGAGCAGTTCTTC. Its translation: CASGAGPSYNEQFF.

This chain connects TRBV27 to TRBJ2-3; D gene unclear. Germline CDR1 and CDR2: MNHEY and SMNVEV (reference sequence). CDR3 length: 14 residues. V lost 3 bases and J 4 bases, leaving 11 bases between the germline ends. For the CDR3, the DNA is TGTGCCAGCAGTTTTAATACGGGCGCAGATACGCAGTATTTT. Its protein is CASSFNTGADTQYF.

CDR3 sequence: CASSYALGTRELFF. The DNA for the CDR3 is TGTGCCAGCAGTTACGCGTTGGGGACCCGGGAGCTGTTTTTT. The chain recombines TRBV6-5 with TRBJ2-2, with D perhaps TRBD1 or TRBD2 (5 bases each). V was shortened by 2 bases and J by 9 bases, with 13 bases between the two germline ends. Germline CDR1 and CDR2: MNHEY and SVGAGI. The CDR3 is 14 amino acids.

This clonotype showed up just a few times. V gene TRBV20-1 combines with J gene TRBJ1-1, with unresolved D. The CDR3 is made up of 11 amino acids. CDR1 and CDR2 (germline): DFQATT, SNEGSKA (reference sequence). V lost 0 bases and J 4 bases, leaving 3 bases between the germline ends. The CDR3 protein is CSARETTEAFF. Written as DNA, the CDR3 is TGCAGTGCTAGAGAGACCACTGAAGCTTTCTTT.

This clonotype was recorded many times. V usage is TRBV12-3 or TRBV12-4 and J usage is TRBJ1-1; D remains ambiguous. The CDR3 loop spans 12 amino acids. Trimming stripped 3 bases from V and 7 bases from J, with 9 bases between. The CDR3 sequence: CASSFLPLEAFF. CDR3 sequence (DNA): TGTGCCAGCAGTTTCCTTCCGCTTGAAGCTTTCTTT.

This clonotype has ten or more counts. This rearrangement joins TRBV7-2 to TRBJ1-1, with D possibly being TRBD1 (6 bases). The germline V gene encodes CDR1 SGHTA and CDR2 FQGNSA. CDR3 length: 13 amino acids. The ends were cut back, 7 bases at V and 7 bases at J, with 16 bases in the middle. The CDR3: CASTPHSDSEAFF. CDR3 DNA: TGTGCCAGCACCCCACACTCGGACAGTGAAGCTTTCTTT.

There are a few counts of this clonotype. CDR3 sequence: CSARTPGGTGPYNEQFF. The CDR3 DNA reads as TGCAGTGCTAGAACCCCAGGGGGGACAGGGCCATACAATGAGCAGTTCTTC. The chain joins TRBV20-1 to TRBJ2-1, with TRBD1 matching 9 bases. The V gene end was trimmed by 2 bases and the J gene end by 4 bases; junction bases not matched to a gene: 12. This CDR3 contains 17 residues. The germline gives CDR1 DFQATT, CDR2 SNEGSKA (reference sequence).

This clonotype was observed a few times. The J gene is TRBJ2-5, the V gene TRBV27; TRBD1 is a possible D gene (6 bases). Germline V gene sequence: CDR1 MNHEY, CDR2 SMNVEV (reference sequence). The ends were cut back, 4 bases at V and 10 bases at J, with 22 bases in the middle. The CDR3 extends over 15 amino acids. CDR3 coding DNA: TGTGCCAGCAGTTCAGCCGGGACCACCCAAGGGGGCCAGTACTTC. Translation: CASSSAGTTQGGQYF.